The 20 T cell receptor beta chains presented below share a single source sample, sequenced in a study of cytotoxic CD8 clonotypes in ibrutinib-treated CLL. TCRdb's copy holds only in-frame clones and misses some; the assay was immunoSEQ multiplex PCR. The sample yields hundreds of thousands of clones, around 75% seen once. Sequencing used PBMCs, obtained after 12 months of ibrutinib treatment. Receptors were obtained from a human donor with chronic lymphocytic leukemia.

This clone is a singleton in its sample. V usage is TRBV18 and J usage is TRBJ1-1, with a tentative D call TRBD1 (6 bases). This CDR3 is 15 amino acids long. Trimming took off 3 bases at V and 1 base at J, with 12 bases between the two ends. Germline CDR1 is KGHSH and CDR2 is LQKENI. This chain's CDR3 is CASSPGAGANTEAFF. In DNA, the CDR3 is TGTGCCAGCTCACCGGGGGCAGGGGCGAACACTGAAGCTTTCTTT.

V and J are TRBV5-1 and TRBJ1-1; D might be TRBD1 (5 bases). The CDR3 totals 13 residues. Looked up from germline, CDR1 is SGHRS and CDR2 is YFSETQ. Trimming stripped 0 bases from V and 11 bases from J, with 14 bases between. CDR3 bases: TGCGCCAGCAGCTTGGATCAGGGACTGAAGGCTTTCTTT. Amino acids: CASSLDQGLKAFF.

The chain carries TRBV20-1 and TRBJ2-5; no clear D gene. V lost 5 bases, J lost 5 bases, and 6 bases lay in between. CDR1 is DFQATT and CDR2 is SNEGSKA in the germline V gene (reference sequence). The CDR3 is 10 amino acids. In DNA form, the CDR3 reads TGCAGTGCTCGATGGGAGACCCAGTACTTC. Amino acid sequence: CSARWETQYF.

This clone was counted a few times. The CDR3 sequence: CASSEHRSNEKLFF. The CDR3 bases are TGTGCCAGCAGTGAACACAGGAGTAATGAAAAACTGTTTTTT. This sequence joins TRBV6-1 and TRBJ1-4; tentatively, D is TRBD1 (5 bases). The germline V and J ends were trimmed by 2 bases and 4 bases, with 8 bases remaining between them. The germline V gene has CDR1 MNHNS and CDR2 SASEGT. CDR3 length equals 14 residues.

The chain couples TRBV9 to TRBJ2-1; 11 positions agree with TRBD2. The CDR3 runs to 15 residues. The J segment lost 7 bases and the V segment lost 2 bases, leaving 5 bases of the junction unmatched. Per the germline V gene, CDR1 is SGDLS and CDR2 is YYNGEE. The CDR3 protein is CASSVTSGSANEQFF. CDR3 bases: TGTGCCAGCAGCGTTACTAGCGGGAGCGCGAATGAGCAGTTCTTC.

In the case of this clone: The limits of the CDR3 on the DNA are not certain, so only TCRdb's listed CDR3 is given. The genes are TRBV1 and TRBJ2-1; the table assigns TRBD2, which was not confirmed against the DNA. TRBV1 is a known pseudogene. From its first to its last residue, the CDR3 has 17 amino acids. This CDR3 is CTSSQQVAGGIGNEQFF.

This clone has more than one count but fewer than ten. This rearrangement joins TRBV28 to TRBJ1-1; no clear D. V lost 4 bases and J 5 bases, leaving 20 bases between the germline ends. CDR1 MDHEN and CDR2 SYDVKM come from the germline V gene. The CDR3 is made up of 16 amino acids. CDR3 DNA: TGTGCCAGCAGTTCGGACTACGGTGTTAAGCGGACTGAAGCTTTCTTT. As protein: CASSSDYGVKRTEAFF.

This chain connects TRBV19 to TRBJ2-7, with D perhaps TRBD2 (5 bases). The germline V gene has CDR1 LNHDA and CDR2 SQIVND (reference sequence). V was pared by 10 bases and J by 7 bases, with 17 bases between. This CDR3 has 12 amino acids. The CDR3 spells CATREGAMEQYF. CDR3 coding DNA: TGTGCCACCAGAGAGGGCGCGATGGAGCAGTACTTC. The full variable domain, its missing parts supplied by reference TRBV19 and TRBJ2-7, is DGGITQSPKYLFRKEGQNVTLSCEQNLNHDAMYWYRQDPGQGLRLIYYSQIVNDFQKGDIAEGYSVSREKKESFPLTVTSAQKNPTAFYLCATREGAMEQYFGPGTRLTVT.

This chain connects TRBV7-2 to TRBJ2-7; 9 bases are shared with TRBD1. This CDR3 spans 15 amino acids. CDR1 is SGHTA, CDR2 FQGNSA, per germline. The ends lost 5 bases at V and 7 bases at J; junction bases unmatched: 12. CDR3 loop: CASSPSTGGSREQYF. The CDR3 region has the DNA TGTGCCAGCAGCCCCTCGACAGGGGGATCTAGGGAGCAGTACTTC.

The V call is TRBV18, the J call TRBJ2-7; 9 nucleotides line up with TRBD1. V shed 2 bases, J shed 6 bases, and the junction held 2 bases outside the gene matches. The V gene's germline CDR1 is KGHSH and CDR2 LQKENI. The CDR3 totals 13 residues. DNA of the CDR3: TGTGCCAGCTCACCAATGGACAGGGGCGAGCAGTACTTC. Encoded protein: CASSPMDRGEQYF.

The rearrangement uses TRBV4-2 and TRBJ1-2, with TRBD1 as a possible D gene (5 bases). The CDR3 runs to 15 residues. The germline gives CDR1 LGHNA, CDR2 YNFKEQ. V shed 2 bases and J shed 8 bases, with 18 bases lying between them. CDR3 residues: CASSQPPGRGEGYTF. Written as DNA, the CDR3 is TGTGCCAGCAGCCAACCTCCGGGGAGGGGCGAGGGCTACACCTTC.

The sample holds one count of this clone. This chain uses TRBV30 with TRBJ1-5, with a weak D call TRBD1 (5 bases). Trimming took off 1 base at V and 7 bases at J, with 11 bases between the two ends. CDR1 is GTSNPN and CDR2 is SVGIG in the germline V gene (reference sequence). The CDR3 is 13 residues long. The CDR3 coding sequence is TGTGCCTGGAGTGGCCAGGGCCGACAGCCCCAGCATTTT. Its protein is CAWSGQGRQPQHF.

The chain recombines TRBV5-1 with TRBJ2-4; D tentatively fits TRBD1 or TRBD2 (5 bases each). The CDR3 runs to 15 residues. Per germline, CDR1 SGHRS and CDR2 YFSETQ. Trimming took 5 bases from V and 8 from J, leaving 20 bases between them. CDR3 coding DNA: TGCGCCAGCAGTCGATCGCCGGGACCTGAGGACATTCAGTACTTC. Protein product: CASSRSPGPEDIQYF.

This clone occurred a few times. This rearrangement joins TRBV19 to TRBJ1-5; weak D call: TRBD1 (5 bases). The CDR3 covers 15 residues. V lost 3 bases and J 0 bases, leaving 9 bases between the germline ends. Looked up from germline, CDR1 is LNHDA and CDR2 is SQIVND (reference sequence). The CDR3 DNA is TGTGCCAGTAGTATGGGGGGTGGTAGCAATCAGCCCCAGCATTTT. Its protein product is CASSMGGGSNQPQHF.

Many counts were recorded for this clone. The chain carries TRBV6-5 and TRBJ1-1, with 12 bases identical to TRBD1. CDR1 and CDR2 from the germline V gene are MNHEY and SVGAGI. The CDR3 runs to 15 residues. V shed 6 bases, J shed 1 base, and the junction held 3 bases outside the gene matches. The CDR3 sequence is CASRPGQGANTEAFF. The CDR3 DNA sequence: TGTGCCAGCAGGCCGGGACAGGGGGCGAACACTGAAGCTTTCTTT.

The chain is built from TRBV6-9 and TRBJ2-7; D is unclear. Looked up from germline, CDR1 is MNHGY and CDR2 is SVAAGI. The germline V and J ends were trimmed by 4 bases and 3 bases, with 10 bases remaining between them. This CDR3 has 13 residues. This chain's CDR3 is CASSSPTYYEQYF. In nucleotides, the CDR3 is TGTGCCAGCAGTTCCCCTACGTACTACGAGCAGTACTTC.

In this sample, this clone turned up a few times. The same CDR3 is also encoded by other DNA sequences in this sample. The J gene is TRBJ1-5, the V gene TRBV30; no clear D gene. The length of the CDR3 is 14 residues. Germline CDR1 is GTSNPN and CDR2 is SVGIG (reference sequence). Trimming cost V 0 bases and J 4 bases, with 10 bases left between them. In nucleotides, the CDR3 is TGTGCCTGGAGTGTAGGAAATGGTAATCAGCCCCAGCATTTT. Its translation: CAWSVGNGNQPQHF.

This clone was seen once. V and J are TRBV6-8 and TRBJ2-5; TRBD2 matches 7 bases. Trimming removed 11 bases from V and 2 bases from J; junction bases left unmatched: 2. CDR1 MNHGY and CDR2 SAAAGT come from the germline V gene. The CDR3 runs 11 residues. The CDR3 bases are TGTGCCTGGGGAGGGCAAGAGACCCAGTACTTC. This encodes CAWGGQETQYF.

The rearrangement uses TRBV5-1 and TRBJ1-2; no firm D call. The ends were cut back, 2 bases at V and 4 bases at J, with 12 bases in the middle. CDR3 length: 14 residues. CDR1 and CDR2 (germline): SGHRS, YFSETQ. DNA of the CDR3: TGCGCCAGCAGCTTTGGCATTCAGACCTATGGCTACACCTTC. Amino acid sequence: CASSFGIQTYGYTF.

The genes are TRBV18 and TRBJ1-5, with a possible D match to TRBD1 (5 bases). Trimming took 5 bases from V and 0 from J, leaving 26 bases between them. Germline V gene data show CDR1 as KGHSH and CDR2 as LQKENI. The CDR3 spans 20 residues. The CDR3 reads CASSSTPAIRDRASNQPQHF. The CDR3 DNA reads as TGTGCCAGCTCATCCACGCCGGCAATCCGGGACCGAGCTAGCAATCAGCCCCAGCATTTT.